These T cell receptor beta chains were read from a single sample in a study of beta chain features in type 1 diabetes. Method: immunoSEQ multiplex PCR; TCRdb's copy keeps in-frame clones and lacks some. The repertoire holds 330,000 or so clones, with 14% as singletons. Sequenced material: central memory CD4+ T cells from blood. The source is a man aged 25-45 years in good health. CDR3s include the opening cysteine and the closing phenylalanine or tryptophan. D genes are given only for firm matches. Expanded clones get a size class; other rows say once, few or many, or leave the size out.

v_gene	d_gene	abundance	j_gene	CDR3nt	CDR3aa
TRBV2	NA	many	TRBJ2-1	TGTGCCAGCAGTGACACCTACAGCTCCTACAATGAGCAGTTCTTC	CASSDTYSSYNEQFF
TRBV5-1	NA	few	TRBJ2-5	TGCGCCAGCAGCTTGGAGGGTTTCAGACAAGAGACCCAGTACTTC	CASSLEGFRQETQYF
TRBV4-1	NA	NA	TRBJ1-2	TGCGCCAGCAGCCAAGATAGTTCGGGCCAGCCCTTTAACTATGGCTACACCTTC	CASSQDSSGQPFNYGYTF
TRBV6-6	TRBD1	many	TRBJ1-4	TGTGCCAGCAGTCCCCAGGGGGGTGAAAAACTGTTTTTT	CASSPQGGEKLFF
TRBV15	NA	few	TRBJ1-3	TGTGCCACCAGCACGAGGGTTACTGGAAACACCATATATTTT	CATSTRVTGNTIYF
TRBV2	TRBD2	NA	TRBJ2-1	TGTGCCAGGACTAGCGGGTCGGGCCCCTACAATGAGCAGTTCTTC	CARTSGSGPYNEQFF
TRBV19	TRBD1	few	TRBJ1-5	TGTGCCAGCAGGGACAGGAGTCAGCCCCAGCATTTT	CASRDRSQPQHF
TRBV19	TRBD1	NA	TRBJ1-2	TGTGCCAGTAGTACGGACAGGGGAGTCGATGGCTACACCTTC	CASSTDRGVDGYTF
TRBV12-1	NA	NA	TRBJ1-1	TGTGCCAGCAGCTTTGAGGATAAGTTTCGGTTCCCGCGGCAGGCGAACACTGAAGCTTTCTTT	CASSFEDKFRFPRQANTEAFF
TRBV5-1	NA	NA	TRBJ1-1	TGCGCCAGCAGCTTGAAGGGGCTGAACACTGAAGCTTTCTTT	CASSLKGLNTEAFF
TRBV10-3	NA	NA	TRBJ2-3	TGTGCCATCAGTACGCCTCGTGGAAGGAGCACAGATACGCAGTATTTT	CAISTPRGRSTDTQYF
TRBV7-9	TRBD1	NA	TRBJ2-2	TGTGCCAGCAGCCACAGGGGATTTTCGTCCGGGGAGCTGTTTTTT	CASSHRGFSSGELFF
TRBV6-6	NA	many	TRBJ1-2	TGTGCCAGCAGTGAGAACTATGGCTACACCTTC	CASSENYGYTF
TRBV10-2	NA	few	TRBJ1-1	TGCGCCAGCAGTGAGGCGGGCTGGGGGCAGGAAGCTTTCTTT	CASSEAGWGQEAFF
TRBV19	NA	many	TRBJ1-6	TGTGCCAGTAGCCTTAGGACAGATTATAATTCACCCCTCCACTTT	CASSLRTDYNSPLHF
TRBV5-1	TRBD2	few	TRBJ2-3	TGCGCCAGCAGCTTGGCGCCTAGCGGGGGTAACACAGATACGCAGTATTTT	CASSLAPSGGNTDTQYF
TRBV5-1	NA	many	TRBJ1-1	TGCGCCAGCAGCTTGGAGAGGATCCCGAACACTGAAGCTTTCTTT	CASSLERIPNTEAFF
TRBV5-4	NA	few	TRBJ2-5	TGTGCCAGCAGCTTGGGGGGGCAAGAGACCCAGTACTTC	CASSLGGQETQYF
TRBV4-3	NA	NA	TRBJ1-1	TGCGCCAGCGAAAGTCAGCGTGGCACTGAAGCTTTCTTT	CASESQRGTEAFF
TRBV25-1	NA	NA	TRBJ1-3	TGTGCCAGCAGGGGCGGAGGAGAGAACACCATATATTTT	CASRGGGENTIYF
TRBV19	NA	NA	TRBJ2-7	TGTGCCAGTAAGGGAGGGGGCCGCGGCGAGCAGTACTTC	CASKGGGRGEQYF
TRBV27	TRBD1	NA	TRBJ1-2	TGTGCCAGCAGTAGGGGGACAGGCTATGGCTACACCTTC	CASSRGTGYGYTF
TRBV5-1	NA	few	TRBJ1-2	TGTGCCAGCAGCAGAGCCGGACGGGCGGACTATGGCTACACCTTC	CASSRAGRADYGYTF
TRBV19	TRBD1	NA	TRBJ1-5	TGTGCCAGTAGTATAGAGTTGTCATATGGGACAGCTAATCAGCCCCAGCATTTT	CASSIELSYGTANQPQHF
TRBV10-3	NA	many	TRBJ2-1	TGTGCCATCAAAGGGGCTAGCGAGAGCTCCTACAATGAGCAGTTCTTC	CAIKGASESSYNEQFF
TRBV25-1	NA	few	TRBJ2-1	TGTGCCAGCAGTGACTCGGGACCAACCTACAATGAGCAGTTCTTC	CASSDSGPTYNEQFF
TRBV4-3	TRBD1	few	TRBJ2-5	TGCGCCAGCAGCCCCTACATACAGGGGGGATCAGAGACCCAGTACTTC	CASSPYIQGGSETQYF
TRBV29-1	NA	many	TRBJ2-3	TGCAGCGTTGGAGAGTTAGCGGGACAGGGTACGCAGTATTTT	CSVGELAGQGTQYF
TRBV19	NA	few	TRBJ1-2	TGTGCCAGTAGTAGGGCTGGCAGGGAAAAGGGGTATGGCTACACCTTC	CASSRAGREKGYGYTF
TRBV19	NA	many	TRBJ1-5	TGTGCCAGTAGCCGGGGGACACCGGAAAATCAGCCCCAGCATTTT	CASSRGTPENQPQHF
TRBV11-2	TRBD1	NA	TRBJ2-2	TGTGCCAGCAGCTTAGTTAGGGGGCCCGGGGAGCTGTTTTTT	CASSLVRGPGELFF
TRBV5-6	NA	NA	TRBJ1-1	TGTGCCAGCAGCTTCGCCCGGAACACTGAAGCTTTCTTT	CASSFARNTEAFF
TRBV2	TRBD1	few	TRBJ2-5	TGTGCCAGCAGGGAGACAGGGGACAAGACCCAGTACTTC	CASRETGDKTQYF
TRBV6-6	NA	NA	TRBJ1-2	TGTGCCAGCAGTGAGCAAGACAGTTACTTCTATGGCTACACCTTC	CASSEQDSYFYGYTF
TRBV7-2	NA	few	TRBJ2-7	TGTGCCAGCAGCTTAGACGGGACATCCGACATCTACGAGCAGTACTTC	CASSLDGTSDIYEQYF
TRBV14	NA	NA	TRBJ1-1	TGTGCCAGCAGCCCTTACATGAACACTGAAGCTTTCTTT	CASSPYMNTEAFF
TRBV5-4	NA	NA	TRBJ2-2	TGTGCCAGCAGCCAACCAGGGACAACGAACACCGGGGAGCTGTTTTTT	CASSQPGTTNTGELFF
TRBV7-2	TRBD1	few	TRBJ2-5	TGTGCCAGCAGCCCGGACAGGGGTGAAGAGACCCAGTACTTC	CASSPDRGEETQYF
TRBV4-3	NA	NA	TRBJ1-4	TGCGCCAGCAGCCACGGACTGGCTAATGAAAAACTGTTTTTT	CASSHGLANEKLFF
TRBV10-3	NA	few	TRBJ1-2	TGTGCCAGTCGACAAGTTCTCTATGGCTACACCTTC	CASRQVLYGYTF
TRBV4-3	NA	many	TRBJ1-2	TGCGCCAGCAGCCAAGATGGCTTCTATGGCTACACCTTC	CASSQDGFYGYTF
TRBV6-1	NA	NA	TRBJ1-1	TGTGCCAGCAGTGAACAGGGACAGAACACTGAAGCTTTCTTT	CASSEQGQNTEAFF
TRBV7-7	NA	NA	TRBJ2-5	TGTGCTAGCAGCTTAAGTGTCGGCGAGACCCAGTACTTC	CASSLSVGETQYF
TRBV7-9	TRBD1	few	TRBJ1-2	TGTGCCAGCAGCGGAGACAGGGGGCAATCAGAGGGCTACACCTTC	CASSGDRGQSEGYTF
TRBV15	TRBD2	few	TRBJ2-1	TGTGCCACCAGCAGAGGGGCTAGCGGACACAATGAGCAGTTCTTC	CATSRGASGHNEQFF
TRBV7-3	TRBD1	few	TRBJ2-3	TGTGCCAGCAGCGCCCAGGGGGATCCCCGTACAGATACGCAGTATTTT	CASSAQGDPRTDTQYF
TRBV20-1	TRBD2	few	TRBJ2-3	TGCAGTGCTAGCTGGCTAGCGGAGCGGTATTTT	CSASWLAERYF
TRBV21-1	NA	many	TRBJ1-5	TGTGCCAGCAGCAAAATCCCCCCGTTTGACGGCAATCAGCCCCAGCATTTT	CASSKIPPFDGNQPQHF
TRBV5-5	NA	NA	TRBJ2-2	TGTGCCAGCAGCGCAAGGTTTTACAGGAGTTCCACCGGGGAGCTGTTTTTT	CASSARFYRSSTGELFF
TRBV4-1	TRBD1	few	TRBJ1-2	TGCGCCAGCAGCCAAGATCTAGGGGACAGGGGTTATGGCTACACCTTC	CASSQDLGDRGYGYTF
TRBV7-2	NA	few	TRBJ2-3	TGTGCCAGCAGCCCGGGACTTTTTGATACGCAGTATTTT	CASSPGLFDTQYF
TRBV11-2	TRBD2	NA	TRBJ2-1	TGTGCCAGCAGCCCTGCGTGGGGGGGTGAGCAGTTCTTC	CASSPAWGGEQFF
TRBV11-3	NA	NA	TRBJ2-6	TGTGCCAGCAGCTTTAATCCGCTGCCCTCTGGGGCCAACGTCCTGACTTTC	CASSFNPLPSGANVLTF